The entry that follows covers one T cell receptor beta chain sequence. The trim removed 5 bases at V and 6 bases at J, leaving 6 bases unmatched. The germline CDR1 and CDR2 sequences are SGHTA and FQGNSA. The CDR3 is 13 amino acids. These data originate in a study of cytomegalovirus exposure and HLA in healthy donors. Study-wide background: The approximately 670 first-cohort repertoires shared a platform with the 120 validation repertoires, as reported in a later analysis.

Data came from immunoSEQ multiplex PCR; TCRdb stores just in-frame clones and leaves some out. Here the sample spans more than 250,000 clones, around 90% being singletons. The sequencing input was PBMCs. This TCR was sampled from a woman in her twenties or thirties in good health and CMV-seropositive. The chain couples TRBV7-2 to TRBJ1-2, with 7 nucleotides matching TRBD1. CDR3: CASSPAGGDGYTF. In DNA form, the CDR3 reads TGTGCCAGCAGCCCCGCAGGGGGAGATGGCTACACCTTC.